The 2 T cell receptor beta chains in this list originate from one sample, sequenced in a study of shared clonotypes between healthy human individuals. Method: immunoSEQ multiplex PCR; TCRdb's copy keeps in-frame clones and lacks some. In the table there are 1,500,000 or so clones, 98% to 99% of which are singletons. Sequenced material: naive CD4+ T cells sorted from blood. Subset: CD45RA+ positively selected. These receptors all come from a man younger than 40 in good health.

The chain joins TRBV9 to TRBJ2-3, with 7 bases fitting TRBD2. V dropped 5 bases and J dropped 2; count of bases not matched to a gene: 8. This CDR3 spans 15 amino acids. The germline gives CDR1 SGDLS, CDR2 YYNGEE. Here the CDR3 DNA reads TGTGCCAGCAGTCGACTCGGGACTATCACAGATACGCAGTATTTT. It yields the protein CASSRLGTITDTQYF.

J is TRBJ1-3 and V is TRBV29-1; D is unresolved. Germline values: CDR1 SQVTM, CDR2 ANQGSEA. V gave up 2 bases and J gave up 0 bases, with 8 bases separating them. The CDR3 contains 14 residues. CDR3 sequence reads: CSVEPVNSGNTIYF. CDR3 bases: TGCAGCGTTGAACCGGTTAACTCTGGAAACACCATATATTTT.